Below, 4 T cell receptor beta chains from the same sample are listed, as sequenced in a study of T cell responses to AZD1222 COVID-19 vaccine. Assay used: immunoSEQ multiplex PCR; TCRdb lists only in-frame clones, some missing. The sample shows about 67,000 clones, 80% to 90% of them seen only once. Sample: peripheral blood, taken 28 days after the second AZD1222 dose. These receptors were collected from an adult who received the AZD1222 COVID-19 vaccine.

The gene calls are TRBV4-3 and TRBJ1-6; 10 bases map to TRBD1. Germline CDR1 reads LGHNA; CDR2 reads YSLEER. The CDR3 is made up of 15 amino acids. Unmatched junction bases numbered 7, after V lost 5 bases and J lost 9 bases. The CDR3 spells CASSSWDRGSSPLHF. The CDR3, as DNA: TGCGCCAGCAGCTCCTGGGACAGGGGAAGTTCACCCCTCCACTTT.

This chain uses TRBV5-1 with TRBJ2-1; 7 bases fit TRBD1. The CDR3 is made up of 14 amino acids. After removal of 4 bases from V and 4 bases from J, the junction contained 5 bases not matched to a gene. CDR1 is SGHRS, CDR2 YFSETQ, per germline. CDR3 loop: CASSVGQAYNEQFF. In DNA, the CDR3 is TGCGCCAGCAGCGTCGGACAGGCATACAATGAGCAGTTCTTC. The entire variable domain, with the rest obtained from reference TRBV5-1 and TRBJ2-1, is as follows: KAGVTQTPRYLIKTRGQQVTLSCSPISGHRSVSWYQQTPGQGLQFLFEYFSETQRNKGNFPGRFSGRQFSNSRSEMNVSTLELGDSALYLCASSVGQAYNEQFFGPGTRLTVL.

This clone turned up a few times. The rearrangement links TRBV10-2 to TRBJ2-2; D not certain. Germline values: CDR1 WSHSY, CDR2 SAAADI. Trimming cost V 0 bases and J 1 base, with 3 bases left between them. The CDR3 is 14 residues long. The CDR3 DNA is TGCGCCAGCAGTGAGTCACTGAACACCGGGGAGCTGTTTTTT. It translates to CASSESLNTGELFF.

The chain joins TRBV10-3 to TRBJ2-3; 13 bases agree with TRBD2. In germline, CDR1 is ENHRY, CDR2 SYGVKD. Trimming at V came to 5 bases and at J to 6 bases, leaving 14 bases not matched to a gene. The CDR3 runs 18 residues. CDR3 nucleotide sequence: TGTGCCATCAGTCCGGGACTAGCGGGGAAAGCGGCGGGGGATACGCAGTATTTT. This translates into CAISPGLAGKAAGDTQYF.